This T cell receptor (beta chain) derives from a study of blood T cell repertoires in COVID-19. Per germline, CDR1 LGHDT and CDR2 YNNKEL (reference sequence). V lost 1 base and J lost 4, with 7 bases in between. The CDR3 extends over 13 amino acids. Per the original data handling: Counts of nucleated cells, estimated from reference gene primer amplification, were obtained. Libraries were prepared by immunoSEQ multiplex PCR; TCRdb keeps only in-frame clonotypes and omits some of them. Clonal size and the V and J genes are those of that table, whereas D and trimming came from the DNA. Among around 330,000 clones, 90% were seen once, and the ten largest hold 2.6%.

Sequenced: PBMCs or T cells enriched from blood (not recorded which). The source is a man aged 55-75 years who had recovered from COVID-19. This chain links TRBV3-1 (or the pseudogene TRBV3-2) with TRBJ1-1, with D unclear. The CDR3 DNA reads as TGTGCCAGCAGCCAAGGAAGCGGCACTGAAGCTTTCTTT. The encoded protein is CASSQGSGTEAFF.